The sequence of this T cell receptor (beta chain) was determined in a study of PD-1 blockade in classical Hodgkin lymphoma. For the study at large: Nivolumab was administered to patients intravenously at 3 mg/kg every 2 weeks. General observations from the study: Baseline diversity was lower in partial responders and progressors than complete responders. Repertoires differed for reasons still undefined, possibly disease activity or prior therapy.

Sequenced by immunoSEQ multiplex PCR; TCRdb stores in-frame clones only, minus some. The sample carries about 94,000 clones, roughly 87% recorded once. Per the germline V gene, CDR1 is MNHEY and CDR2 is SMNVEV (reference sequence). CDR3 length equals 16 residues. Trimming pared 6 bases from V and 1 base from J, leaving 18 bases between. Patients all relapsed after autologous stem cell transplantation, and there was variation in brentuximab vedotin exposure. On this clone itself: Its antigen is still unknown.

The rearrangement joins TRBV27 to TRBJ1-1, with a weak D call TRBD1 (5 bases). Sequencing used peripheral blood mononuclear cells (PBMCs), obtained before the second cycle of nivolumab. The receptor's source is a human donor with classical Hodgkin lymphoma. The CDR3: CASSSPLGRKNTEAFF. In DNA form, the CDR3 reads TGTGCCAGCAGCTCACCGCTGGGACGGAAGAACACTGAAGCTTTCTTT.